One sample yielded the 32 T cell receptor beta chains listed below, sequenced in a study of cytomegalovirus exposure and HLA in healthy donors. Clones were sequenced by immunoSEQ multiplex PCR, and TCRdb holds only the in-frame ones, with some missing. The sample has about 110,000 clones; approximately 95% are singletons. The sequenced material came from PBMCs. Receptor source: a woman aged 18-29 years in good health and CMV-seronegative.

Remarks on this clone: The same CDR3 arises from other DNA sequences in this sample as well. The chain joins TRBV7-2 to TRBJ2-7; D is uncertain. CDR3 length equals 13 residues. Trimming took off 8 bases at V and 2 bases at J, with 13 bases between the two ends. CDR1 is SGHTA and CDR2 is FQGNSA in the germline V gene. CDR3 residues: CASSLAATYEQYF. CDR3 DNA: TGTGCCAGCTCACTCGCGGCCACCTACGAGCAGTACTTC.

This chain joins TRBV4-3 and TRBJ2-1; no clear D gene. The CDR3 covers 17 residues. Between the trimmed V and J ends, which lost 4 bases and 3 bases, there was a span of 19 bases. Germline V gene data show CDR1 as LGHNA and CDR2 as YSLEER. The CDR3 here is CASSRFHYTIIYNEQFF. Here the CDR3 DNA reads TGCGCCAGCAGCCGATTTCACTACACGATCATCTACAATGAGCAGTTCTTC.

V usage is TRBV5-4 and J usage is TRBJ2-1; a weak D match, TRBD2 (5 bases). This CDR3 is 13 amino acids long. Trimming stripped 0 bases from V and 9 bases from J, with 10 bases between. Germline-derived CDR1 and CDR2 are SGHNT and YYREEE (reference sequence). This CDR3 reads CASSLAGGFEQFF. The CDR3, as DNA: TGTGCCAGCAGCTTGGCCGGAGGTTTTGAGCAGTTCTTC.

This chain joins TRBV27 and TRBJ1-1; D remains unclear. The CDR3 is 12 amino acids. Germline assignment: CDR1 MNHEY and CDR2 SMNVEV (reference sequence). Trimming cost V 5 bases and J 7 bases, with 11 bases left between them. The CDR3 DNA reads as TGTGCCAGCAGTCCCCCAGCGGGTGAAGCTTTCTTT. The encoded protein is CASSPPAGEAFF.

This clone occurred once. The chain uses TRBV18 and TRBJ2-5; 8 nucleotides align to TRBD1. The CDR3 loop spans 14 amino acids. Germline lookup yields CDR1 KGHSH and CDR2 LQKENI. Trimming removed 6 bases from V and 3 bases from J; junction bases left unmatched: 6. CDR3 sequence: CASSRGQAKETQYF. The CDR3 region has the DNA TGTGCCAGCTCCCGGGGACAGGCGAAAGAGACCCAGTACTTC.

The V gene is TRBV7-3, the J gene TRBJ2-1; the match to TRBD1 covers 8 bases. This CDR3 has 16 amino acids. Germline V gives CDR1 SGHTA, CDR2 FQGTGA. V lost 1 base and J lost 10; bases outside the gene matches: 12. The chain's CDR3 is CASSLIPLQQGEEQFF. The CDR3 DNA reads as TGTGCCAGCAGCTTAATCCCCCTCCAACAGGGGGAGGAGCAGTTCTTC.

The CDR3 spells CASTRSGGAWNEQFF. The DNA for the CDR3 is TGTGCCAGCACCCGAAGCGGGGGGGCGTGGAATGAGCAGTTCTTC. The V call is TRBV6-1, the J call TRBJ2-1; TRBD2 aligns across 10 bases. The V segment lost 7 bases and the J segment 7 bases; nucleotides outside the gene matches: 10. The CDR3 totals 15 residues. Germline CDR1 and CDR2: MNHNS and SASEGT.

The chain carries TRBV7-2 and TRBJ2-7, with D possibly being TRBD2 (6 bases). The germline V gene has CDR1 SGHTA and CDR2 FQGNSA. V lost 2 bases, J lost 1 base, and 9 bases lay in between. CDR3 size: 14 residues. The CDR3 DNA is TGTGCCAGCAGCTTAACCAGCGGGTCCTACGAGCAGTACTTC. This codes for CASSLTSGSYEQYF.

V and J are TRBV29-1 and TRBJ2-5; 7 nucleotides line up with TRBD1. V was clipped by 4 bases and J by 5 bases; unmatched bases: 7. The germline gives CDR1 SQVTM, CDR2 ANQGSEA. The length of the CDR3 is 13 residues. The CDR3 loop is CSVVRTGRETQYF. As DNA, the CDR3 is TGCAGCGTTGTGAGGACAGGCCGGGAGACCCAGTACTTC.

This sequence joins TRBV6-1 and TRBJ2-2; 9 bases agree with TRBD2. The CDR3 sequence is 14 residues long. In germline, CDR1 is MNHNS, CDR2 SASEGT. V lost 6 bases, J lost 4 bases, and 3 bases stayed unmatched. The CDR3 sequence: CASRGLALTGELFF. CDR3 coding DNA: TGTGCCAGCAGGGGACTAGCTCTCACCGGGGAGCTGTTTTTT.

The chain is built from TRBV10-3 and TRBJ1-1; no clear D gene. CDR3 length: 16 residues. Trimming removed 3 bases at V and 6 bases at J, with 20 bases between. Germline CDR1 and CDR2: ENHRY and SYGVKD. CDR3 protein: CAISDKGRGPTAEAFF. In nucleotides, the CDR3 is TGTGCCATCAGTGATAAGGGAAGAGGGCCTACTGCTGAAGCTTTCTTT.

The gene calls are TRBV9 and TRBJ1-2; no reliable D call. The germline V gene encodes CDR1 SGDLS and CDR2 YYNGEE. With 0 bases removed from V and 5 bases from J, the gap between germline ends came to 11 bases. The CDR3 has 14 amino acids. This CDR3 reads CASSVVPGRYGYTF. CDR3 DNA: TGTGCCAGCAGCGTAGTTCCGGGGAGATATGGCTACACCTTC.

This chain joins TRBV5-1 and TRBJ2-7; tentatively, D is TRBD1 (6 bases). Germline V gene sequence: CDR1 SGHRS, CDR2 YFSETQ. This CDR3 has 15 amino acids. Deletions cut 3 bases from V and 0 bases from J, with 13 bases between. The CDR3 loop is CASSWARDTSYEQYF. The CDR3 coding sequence is TGCGCCAGCAGCTGGGCCCGGGACACCTCCTACGAGCAGTACTTC.

This clone was counted a single time. V is TRBV27 and J is TRBJ2-3, with TRBD1 identical over 11 bases. This CDR3 spans 16 amino acids. From germline, CDR1 is MNHEY and CDR2 SMNVEV (reference sequence). J lost 6 bases, V lost 4 bases, and 9 bases had no gene match. In nucleotides, the CDR3 is TGTGCCAGCAGTTCAACCGGGACAGGGGGTTCGGATACGCAGTATTTT. It encodes CASSSTGTGGSDTQYF.

The V call is TRBV5-1, the J call TRBJ1-2; perhaps TRBD1 as D (5 bases). Germline CDR1 is SGHRS and CDR2 is YFSETQ. Deletions cut 5 bases from V and 3 bases from J, with 14 bases between. The CDR3 sequence is 14 residues long. CDR3 sequence: CASSVGGEYYGYTF. CDR3 bases: TGCGCCAGCAGTGTGGGGGGGGAGTACTATGGCTACACCTTC.

V usage is TRBV27 and J usage is TRBJ1-3, with D perhaps matching TRBD1 (5 bases). The V end lost 5 bases, the J end lost 4 bases, and 12 bases lay between the germline ends. The length of the CDR3 is 14 residues. The germline gives CDR1 MNHEY, CDR2 SMNVEV (reference sequence). The CDR3, as DNA: TGTGCCAGCAGTATCACGGACACCGGAAACACCATATATTTT. It encodes CASSITDTGNTIYF.

The chain is built from TRBV5-1 and TRBJ1-3, with D possibly matching TRBD1 (5 bases). The CDR3 totals 14 residues. V lost 4 bases and J lost 2, with 10 bases in between. CDR1 is SGHRS, CDR2 YFSETQ, per germline. The CDR3 loop reads CASSRGGTGNTIYF. CDR3 nucleotide sequence: TGCGCCAGCAGCCGCGGGGGAACTGGAAACACCATATATTTT.

J is TRBJ1-5 and V is TRBV27; no reliable D call. The CDR3 totals 14 residues. The V gene's germline CDR1 is MNHEY and CDR2 SMNVEV (reference sequence). V was cut by 1 base and J by 0 bases, with 4 bases left in between. In DNA, the CDR3 is TGTGCCAGCAGTTTATACAGTAGCAATCAGCCCCAGCATTTT. It codes for CASSLYSSNQPQHF.

The chain employs TRBV7-2 and TRBJ2-1; 7 bases align to TRBD2. Unmatched junction bases numbered 12, after V lost 5 bases and J lost 8 bases. In germline, CDR1 is SGHTA, CDR2 FQGNSA. The CDR3 covers 15 residues. The CDR3 protein is CASSTRSGVGYEQFF. CDR3 sequence (DNA): TGTGCCAGCAGCACCCGAAGCGGGGTCGGGTATGAGCAGTTCTTC.

V usage is TRBV19 and J usage is TRBJ1-3, with 10 bases that match TRBD1. Looked up from germline, CDR1 is LNHDA and CDR2 is SQIVND (reference sequence). V shed 4 bases and J 4 bases; nucleotides not matched to a gene: 1. The CDR3 is 14 amino acids. The CDR3 protein is CASSRGQGGNTIYF. CDR3 DNA: TGTGCCAGTAGTAGGGGACAGGGGGGAAACACCATATATTTT.

V usage is TRBV4-1 and J usage is TRBJ2-7; TRBD1 aligns across 11 bases. The junction had 13 bases not matched to a gene; V was cut back by 4 bases and J by 2 bases. The germline V gene encodes CDR1 MGHRA and CDR2 YSYEKL. There are 18 residues in the CDR3. CDR3 residues: CASSPNVRDRGRAYEQYF. CDR3 coding DNA: TGCGCCAGCAGCCCGAACGTCCGGGACAGGGGGAGAGCCTACGAGCAGTACTTC.

The J gene is TRBJ2-7, the V gene TRBV7-9; a weak D match, TRBD2 (8 bases). Germline V CDR1 and CDR2: SEHNR, FQNEAQ (reference sequence). The CDR3 runs to 15 residues. Trimming left V 6 bases short and J 9 bases short, with 24 bases between. CDR3 bases: TGTGCCAGCAGTTCTCCCGGGACTAGACAGGGCCTGCAGTACTTC. Translating it yields CASSSPGTRQGLQYF.

The rearrangement uses TRBV6-1 and TRBJ2-3; the match to TRBD1 covers 8 bases. The junction had 13 bases not matched to a gene; V was cut back by 3 bases and J by 5 bases. Germline V CDR1 and CDR2: MNHNS, SASEGT. CDR3 length equals 17 residues. This chain's CDR3 is CASSETLGGTGLDTQYF. DNA for the CDR3: TGTGCCAGCAGTGAGACCTTAGGCGGGACAGGATTAGATACGCAGTATTTT.

This clone was seen once. The V gene is TRBV5-6, the J gene TRBJ2-7; 9 nucleotides line up with TRBD1. The CDR3 sequence is 17 residues long. The germline V gene has CDR1 SGHDT and CDR2 YYEEEE. V lost 3 bases to trimming and J lost 3 bases; unmatched junction nucleotides: 13. In DNA, the CDR3 is TGTGCCAGCAGCTCTTGGCTGGGGACAGGGTCCCTCTACGAGCAGTACTTC. Protein sequence: CASSSWLGTGSLYEQYF.

This sequence joins TRBV4-1 and TRBJ2-1; the match to TRBD2 covers 12 bases. Germline V gene data show CDR1 as MGHRA and CDR2 as YSYEKL. The V and J ends lost 6 bases and 5 bases, in that order; junction bases with no gene match: 8. The CDR3 contains 16 residues. The CDR3, as DNA: TGCGCCAGCAGTAGCACCCGGACTAGCGGGGACAATGAGCAGTTCTTC. Translation: CASSSTRTSGDNEQFF.

The chain has TRBV5-1 and TRBJ2-6; no reliable D call. The CDR3 has 15 residues. Looked up from germline, CDR1 is SGHRS and CDR2 is YFSETQ. Trimming pared 0 bases from V and 3 bases from J, leaving 7 bases between. CDR3 coding DNA: TGCGCCAGCAGCTTGGAGAGAGGTGGGGCCAACGTCCTGACTTTC. Its translation is CASSLERGGANVLTF.

There are a few counts of this clone. The chain employs TRBV7-9 and TRBJ2-7; no reliable D call. The CDR3 has 15 amino acids. Germline lookup yields CDR1 SEHNR and CDR2 FQNEAQ (reference sequence). V lost 4 bases, J lost 2 bases, and 15 bases lay in between. CDR3 region: CASSSSPSIAYEQYF. Here the CDR3 DNA reads TGTGCCAGCAGCTCCTCCCCGAGTATAGCCTACGAGCAGTACTTC.

This chain connects TRBV6-1 to TRBJ1-4; 7 nucleotides agree with TRBD1. Germline V gene lookup returns CDR1 MNHNS and CDR2 SASEGT. The CDR3 is 15 residues long. V shed 4 bases, J shed 7 bases, and the junction held 9 bases outside the gene matches. As DNA, the CDR3 is TGTGCCAGCAGTGTGACAGGGCCCGAAGTTGAAAAACTGTTTTTT. Protein sequence: CASSVTGPEVEKLFF.

The rearrangement uses TRBV2 and TRBJ2-5; possible D gene TRBD1, 7 bases. The CDR3 runs 15 residues. The V end lost 6 bases, the J end lost 5 bases, and 19 bases lay between the germline ends. Per the germline V gene, CDR1 is SNHLY and CDR2 is FYNNEI. CDR3 sequence (DNA): TGTGCCAGCAGAAACAGGGGCCAACGGGGGGAGACCCAGTACTTC. Translating it yields CASRNRGQRGETQYF.

The chain uses TRBV4-3 and TRBJ2-2; D is perhaps TRBD2 (6 bases). Germline V gives CDR1 LGHNA, CDR2 YSLEER. This CDR3 has 16 residues. V was pared by 0 bases and J by 1 base, with 9 bases between. CDR3 residues: CASSQEAGWNTGELFF. DNA of the CDR3: TGCGCCAGCAGCCAAGAGGCGGGGTGGAACACCGGGGAGCTGTTTTTT.

V and J are TRBV9 and TRBJ2-3; tentatively, D is TRBD1 (6 bases). The CDR3 consists of 17 residues. Germline V gene lookup returns CDR1 SGDLS and CDR2 YYNGEE. The V gene lost 3 bases and the J gene lost 1 base, with 18 bases spanning the gap. The chain's CDR3 is CASSAEQGVRGTDTQYF. Here the CDR3 DNA reads TGTGCCAGCAGCGCCGAACAGGGCGTACGTGGCACAGATACGCAGTATTTT.

The chain has TRBV5-1 and TRBJ1-1; a weak D match, TRBD1 (5 bases). The CDR3 has 16 amino acids. V lost 4 bases, J lost 3 bases, and 19 bases lay in between. Germline CDR1 reads SGHRS; CDR2 reads YFSETQ. The CDR3 nucleotides are TGCGCCAGCAGCGAGGGGTCAGGGAGGACGGACACTGAAGCTTTCTTT. It translates to CASSEGSGRTDTEAFF.